One sample yielded the 32 T cell receptor beta chains listed below, sequenced in a study of lymphopenia after photon versus proton radiotherapy. Some clones are missing from TCRdb's copy, which holds only in-frame ones; the method was immunoSEQ multiplex PCR. The sample yields about 30,000 clones, over 85% seen once. The sample was peripheral blood, taken from a patient treated with photon-based radiotherapy. Source of these receptors: a woman in her forties or fifties with cholangiocarcinoma.

The chain combines TRBV9 with TRBJ1-2; D is unresolved. The V gene's germline CDR1 is SGDLS and CDR2 YYNGEE. V dropped 5 bases and J dropped 8 bases, with 16 bases sitting between them. There are 13 residues in the CDR3. CDR3 amino acids: CASSGRVQDGYTF. DNA of the CDR3: TGTGCCAGCAGTGGCCGGGTTCAAGACGGCTACACCTTC.

This clone was seen only a few times. The V call is TRBV27, the J call TRBJ1-5, with D possibly matching TRBD1 (5 bases). Trimming stripped 6 bases from V and 0 bases from J, with 12 bases between. This CDR3 is 15 amino acids long. Germline V gives CDR1 MNHEY, CDR2 SMNVEV (reference sequence). The CDR3 protein is CASRIGQGSNQPQHF. Here the CDR3 DNA reads TGTGCCAGCAGAATCGGGCAGGGTAGCAATCAGCCCCAGCATTTT.

J is TRBJ2-2 and V is TRBV4-3, with 8 bases fitting TRBD1. The CDR3 runs to 14 residues. Losses at the gene ends were 4 bases for V and 5 bases for J; bases not matched to a gene: 3. Germline assignment: CDR1 LGHNA and CDR2 YSLEER. The CDR3 nucleotides are TGCGCCAGCAGCCGGACAGGGAGTACCGGGGAGCTGTTTTTT. This codes for CASSRTGSTGELFF.

This clone occurred once. This chain connects TRBV2 to TRBJ2-5; 11 bases agree with TRBD2. CDR1 and CDR2 (germline): SNHLY, FYNNEI. CDR3 length equals 17 residues. J was trimmed by 2 bases and V by 6 bases; bases with no gene match: 11. In DNA, the CDR3 is TGTGCCAGCAGCTCCGGGGCTAGCGGGGGGTTACAAGAGACCCAGTACTTC. This codes for CASSSGASGGLQETQYF.

The CDR3 DNA sequence: TGTGCCAGCAGCTTGGGGACAGGGGGTGGAAACACCATATATTTT. It yields the protein CASSLGTGGGNTIYF. The chain links TRBV5-8 to TRBJ1-3, with 10 positions matching TRBD1. Unmatched junction bases numbered 0, after V lost 0 bases and J lost 3 bases. This CDR3 has 15 residues. CDR1 is SGHTS and CDR2 is YDEGEE in the germline V gene.

This chain connects TRBV4-3 to TRBJ1-1; D gene uncertain. Germline CDR1 is LGHNA and CDR2 is YSLEER. The V end was cut by 0 bases, the J end by 8 bases, with 13 bases between. CDR3 length: 14 amino acids. The CDR3 DNA is TGCGCCAGCAGCCAAGATCGCGCCTACCGGGAAGCTTTCTTT. This sequence encodes CASSQDRAYREAFF.

The table lists this clone with a count of one. The chain employs TRBV11-3 and TRBJ2-3; 7 bases line up with TRBD1. CDR1 is SGHNT and CDR2 is YENEEA in the germline V gene. J lost 0 bases, V lost 4 bases, and 1 base had no gene match. The CDR3 has 14 residues. The CDR3 loop is CASSSDRSTDTQYF. Here the CDR3 DNA reads TGTGCCAGCAGCTCGGACAGGAGCACAGATACGCAGTATTTT.

J is TRBJ1-5 and V is TRBV7-8; D unresolved. The CDR3 has 13 residues. Germline assignment: CDR1 SGHVS and CDR2 FQNEAQ. V was shortened by 1 base and J by 9 bases, with 10 bases between the two germline ends. This chain's CDR3 is CASSLEYGWPQHF. The CDR3 DNA reads as TGTGCCAGCAGCTTAGAGTATGGGTGGCCCCAGCATTTT.

The rearrangement joins TRBV7-2 to TRBJ1-4; TRBD1 matches 7 bases. In germline, CDR1 is SGHTA, CDR2 FQGNSA. CDR3 length equals 15 residues. V lost 6 bases and J lost 7; bases outside the gene matches: 11. The CDR3 protein is CASSSQGSHSEKLFF. The CDR3 DNA sequence: TGTGCCAGCAGTTCACAGGGGTCCCATAGTGAAAAACTGTTTTTT.

The chain joins TRBV28 to TRBJ1-5; a weak D match, TRBD1 (5 bases). Germline CDR1 MDHEN, CDR2 SYDVKM. Trimming left V 4 bases short and J 2 bases short, with 12 bases between. The CDR3 is made up of 15 amino acids. The CDR3 region has the DNA TGTGCCAGCAGTTCGTTAGAGGGGCGCAATCAGCCCCAGCATTTT. Amino acids: CASSSLEGRNQPQHF. Based on the CDR3 plus reference TRBV28 and TRBJ1-5, the full variable domain is DVKVTQSSRYLVKRTGEKVFLECVQDMDHENMFWYRQDPGLGLRLIYFSYDVKMKEKGDIPEGYSVSREKKERFSLILESASTNQTSMYLCASSSLEGRNQPQHFGDGTRLSIL.

The chain recombines TRBV2 with TRBJ2-5; 9 nucleotides line up with TRBD2. The V and J ends lost 7 bases and 3 bases, in that order; junction bases with no gene match: 3. The CDR3 extends over 13 amino acids. CDR1 is SNHLY, CDR2 FYNNEI, per germline. The CDR3 DNA follows: TGTGCCAGCACGTCTAGCGGGGAAGAGACCCAGTACTTC. Its protein is CASTSSGEETQYF.

The DNA of the CDR3 is TGTGCCAGCACCTCAGAGTGGCCAGGCGTGGGAGAAAACACCATATATTTT. It specifies CASTSEWPGVGENTIYF. The chain has TRBV28 and TRBJ1-3; D is undetermined. V was clipped by 7 bases and J by 6 bases, with 25 bases between them. This CDR3 comprises 17 residues. Looked up from germline, CDR1 is MDHEN and CDR2 is SYDVKM.

The rearrangement uses TRBV7-9 and TRBJ1-4; TRBD1 agrees at 7 bases. Germline lookup yields CDR1 SEHNR and CDR2 FQNEAQ (reference sequence). V was clipped by 3 bases and J by 5 bases; unmatched bases: 6. CDR3 length equals 15 residues. Written as DNA, the CDR3 is TGTGCCAGCAGCTTCCTGACAGGGTTAAATGAAAAACTGTTTTTT. Protein: CASSFLTGLNEKLFF.

The chain employs TRBV25-1 and TRBJ1-3; D is uncertain. V was shortened by 2 bases and J by 0 bases, with 5 bases between the two germline ends. This CDR3 region has 14 residues. Germline CDR1 and CDR2: MGHDK and SYGVNS. In DNA, the CDR3 is TGTGCCAGCAGTGAACTGGGCTCTGGAAACACCATATATTTT. The encoded protein is CASSELGSGNTIYF.

The V call is TRBV11-2, the J call TRBJ1-2; 9 bases fit TRBD1. This CDR3 has 16 amino acids. The junction had 6 bases not matched to a gene; V was cut back by 2 bases and J by 2 bases. Looked up from germline, CDR1 is SGHAT and CDR2 is FQNNGV. The CDR3, as DNA: TGTGCCAGCAGCTTAAATACCGGGACAGGGAACTATGGCTACACCTTC. Amino acid sequence: CASSLNTGTGNYGYTF.

The V call is TRBV5-5, the J call TRBJ2-7, with 10 positions matching TRBD1. The CDR3 has 18 amino acids. CDR1 and CDR2 from the germline V gene are SGHKS and YYEKEE (reference sequence). J gave up 4 bases and V 0 bases, and 13 bases lay outside the gene matches. The CDR3 region is CASSLDSPLRDRGYEQYF. In nucleotides, the CDR3 is TGTGCCAGCAGCTTGGATTCCCCGCTCCGGGACAGGGGTTACGAGCAGTACTTC. The complete variable domain, with remaining parts taken from reference TRBV5-5 and TRBJ2-7, reads DAGVTQSPTHLIKTRGQQVTLRCSPISGHKSVSWYQQVLGQGPQFIFQYYEKEERGRGNFPDRFSARQFPNYSSELNVNALLLGDSALYLCASSLDSPLRDRGYEQYFGPGTRLTVT.

This sequence joins TRBV7-2 and TRBJ2-1; TRBD1 might be the D (6 bases). The CDR3 has 14 residues. With 5 bases removed from V and 5 bases from J, the gap between germline ends came to 13 bases. Germline loops: CDR1 SGHTA, CDR2 FQGNSA. CDR3 residues: CASSHRTEHNEQFF. CDR3 DNA: TGTGCCAGCAGCCACCGGACAGAGCACAATGAGCAGTTCTTC.

This chain uses TRBV5-1 with TRBJ2-1; TRBD1 aligns across 7 bases. The V gene's germline CDR1 is SGHRS and CDR2 YFSETQ. V lost 0 bases and J lost 4; bases outside the gene matches: 1. The CDR3 spans 14 residues. The CDR3 DNA follows: TGCGCCAGCAGCTTGGGGGACAGTTACAATGAGCAGTTCTTC. The encoded protein is CASSLGDSYNEQFF.

This chain connects TRBV9 to TRBJ1-1, with D perhaps TRBD1 (6 bases). Germline V gives CDR1 SGDLS, CDR2 YYNGEE. Trimming shortened V by 0 bases and J by 10 bases, and 10 bases separated the two germline ends. This CDR3 comprises 12 residues. The CDR3 sequence: CASSVGGPPAFF. DNA of the CDR3: TGTGCCAGCAGCGTAGGGGGGCCCCCAGCTTTCTTT.

The chain combines TRBV19 with TRBJ1-3; 7 nucleotides align to TRBD1. This CDR3 contains 13 residues. Unmatched junction bases numbered 3, after V lost 5 bases and J lost 5 bases. In germline, CDR1 is LNHDA, CDR2 SQIVND (reference sequence). CDR3 region: CASSLGQRNTIYF. CDR3 sequence (DNA): TGTGCCAGTAGTTTGGGACAGCGAAACACCATATATTTT.

This chain uses TRBV27 with TRBJ1-4; possible D gene TRBD1, 5 bases. V shed 6 bases and J shed 4 bases, with 15 bases lying between them. CDR3 length: 15 residues. Germline lookup yields CDR1 MNHEY and CDR2 SMNVEV (reference sequence). DNA for the CDR3: TGTGCCAGCAGGAAAAGCGGGACTAGTAATGAAAAACTGTTTTTT. Its protein is CASRKSGTSNEKLFF.

The rearrangement uses TRBV15 and TRBJ2-1, with a weak D call TRBD1 (5 bases). The CDR3 covers 12 residues. Germline CDR1 LNHNV, CDR2 YYDKDF (reference sequence). V was trimmed by 1 base and J by 12 bases, leaving 10 bases between them. The CDR3 sequence: CATSRATGGQFF. CDR3 nucleotide sequence: TGTGCCACCAGCAGAGCCACAGGTGGGCAGTTCTTC.

The rearrangement uses TRBV18 and TRBJ2-7, with D possibly TRBD1 on 5 matching bases. V gave up 4 bases and J gave up 2 bases, with 15 bases separating them. The germline CDR1 and CDR2 sequences are KGHSH and LQKENI. The CDR3 contains 15 residues. CDR3 protein: CASSRLIDSPYEQYF. The CDR3 bases are TGTGCCAGCTCACGGTTGATAGACAGCCCCTACGAGCAGTACTTC.

The chain is built from TRBV9 and TRBJ2-7; 8 nucleotides line up with TRBD1. V shed 3 bases, J shed 4 bases, and the junction held 6 bases outside the gene matches. Germline CDR1 and CDR2: SGDLS and YYNGEE. CDR3 length: 14 amino acids. CDR3 sequence reads: CASSEQGEVYEQYF. CDR3 coding DNA: TGTGCCAGCAGCGAACAGGGGGAAGTTTACGAGCAGTACTTC.

V usage is TRBV27 and J usage is TRBJ1-2; D is uncertain. Germline V gene lookup returns CDR1 MNHEY and CDR2 SMNVEV (reference sequence). CDR3 size: 13 residues. Between the trimmed V and J ends, which lost 4 bases and 2 bases, there was a span of 8 bases. This CDR3 is CASSYGRNYGYTF. The CDR3 DNA follows: TGTGCCAGCAGTTACGGACGAAACTATGGCTACACCTTC.

The CDR3 region is CASRDTKSNQPQHF. The CDR3 coding sequence is TGTGCCAGCCGGGACACCAAAAGCAATCAGCCCCAGCATTTT. The J gene is TRBJ1-5, the V gene TRBV27; perhaps TRBD1 as D (6 bases). The germline V gene has CDR1 MNHEY and CDR2 SMNVEV (reference sequence). Trimming left V 8 bases short and J 1 base short, with 12 bases between. The CDR3 is made up of 14 amino acids.

V gene TRBV5-1 combines with J gene TRBJ1-1; D may be TRBD1 (5 bases). The CDR3 totals 14 residues. Germline V gene data show CDR1 as SGHRS and CDR2 as YFSETQ. The ends were cut back, 4 bases at V and 4 bases at J, with 14 bases in the middle. CDR3 coding DNA: TGCGCCAGCAGCGCTAGGGGAACTCCCACTGAAGCTTTCTTT. Residues: CASSARGTPTEAFF.

V usage is TRBV5-8 and J usage is TRBJ2-7, with TRBD1 matching 8 bases. Trimming at V came to 4 bases and at J to 4 bases, leaving 22 bases not matched to a gene. The CDR3 runs to 19 residues. Per germline, CDR1 SGHTS and CDR2 YDEGEE. The CDR3 sequence is CASSTAHQGAKPFLYEQYF. The CDR3, as DNA: TGTGCCAGCAGCACAGCACACCAGGGGGCCAAGCCCTTCCTTTACGAGCAGTACTTC.

This sequence joins TRBV7-2 and TRBJ2-7, with a possible D match to TRBD1 (6 bases). The V end lost 8 bases, the J end lost 4 bases, and 12 bases lay between the germline ends. The CDR3 is 12 amino acids. Looked up from germline, CDR1 is SGHTA and CDR2 is FQGNSA. The CDR3: CASGRTVYEQYF. The CDR3 DNA follows: TGTGCCAGCGGCCGGACAGTTTACGAGCAGTACTTC.

The chain joins TRBV5-5 to TRBJ2-2; D is undetermined. CDR1 is SGHKS, CDR2 YYEKEE, per germline (reference sequence). The CDR3 spans 16 residues. V was cut by 6 bases and J by 1 base, with 16 bases left in between. The CDR3 DNA reads as TGTGCCAGCACACAGACATACCGGAAGAACACCGGGGAGCTGTTTTTT. Translated, it gives CASTQTYRKNTGELFF.

The CDR3 DNA is TGCGCCAGCAACCAAGGCTCGGGGACCGGGGAGCTGTTTTTT. Protein: CASNQGSGTGELFF. This sequence joins TRBV10-2 and TRBJ2-2; maybe TRBD2 (5 bases). Germline-derived CDR1 and CDR2 are WSHSY and SAAADI. The CDR3 loop spans 14 amino acids. V lost 7 bases and J 5 bases, leaving 14 bases between the germline ends.

This chain links TRBV7-8 with TRBJ1-4, with TRBD1 matching over 8 bases. Germline CDR1 SGHVS, CDR2 FQNEAQ. This CDR3 comprises 18 residues. Losses at the gene ends were 3 bases for V and 7 bases for J; bases not matched to a gene: 16. The CDR3 bases are TGTGCCAGCAGCTTCATACGCGTCCAGGGGGCGCCTTTTGAAAAACTGTTTTTT. Translating it yields CASSFIRVQGAPFEKLFF.